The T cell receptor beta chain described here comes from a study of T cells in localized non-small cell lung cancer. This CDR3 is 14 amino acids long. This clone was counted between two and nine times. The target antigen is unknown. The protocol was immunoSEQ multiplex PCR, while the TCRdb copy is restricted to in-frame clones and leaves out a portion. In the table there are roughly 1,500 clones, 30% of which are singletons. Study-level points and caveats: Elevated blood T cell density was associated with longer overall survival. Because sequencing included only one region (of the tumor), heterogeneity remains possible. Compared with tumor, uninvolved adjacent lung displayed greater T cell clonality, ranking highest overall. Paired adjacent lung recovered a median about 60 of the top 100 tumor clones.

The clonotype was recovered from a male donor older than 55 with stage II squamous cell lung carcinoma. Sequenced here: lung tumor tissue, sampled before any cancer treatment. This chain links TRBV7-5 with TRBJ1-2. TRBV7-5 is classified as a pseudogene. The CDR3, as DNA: TGTGCCAGCAGCACGGGGAGGGGGCTGAGGGGCTACACCTTC. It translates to CASSTGRGLRGYTF.